The rows below give T cell receptor beta chains drawn from one sample of a study of shared clonotypes between healthy human individuals. Measured with immunoSEQ multiplex PCR; TCRdb has only the in-frame clones, and not every one. The sample has some 2,100,000 clones; about 94% are singletons. Source material: naive CD4+ T cells sorted from blood. The receptor set was obtained from a man between 18 and 29 years old in good health. The CDR3 runs from the conserved cysteine through the conserved F or W. Each record gives: clone size, CDR3 length, D gene, V gene, J gene, CDR3 DNA, CDR3 protein. The D gene is left open where the match is weak. Size is omitted from some rows. Given values are once, few, many or a class for expanded clones.

clone_size: -; cdr3_length: 12; d_call: -; v_call: TRBV2; j_call: TRBJ2-7; cdr3_nt: TGTGCCAGCAGTGAAAGTGGTATCGAGCAGTACTTC; cdr3_aa: CASSESGIEQYF
clone_size: -; cdr3_length: 14; d_call: -; v_call: TRBV7-2; j_call: TRBJ1-6; cdr3_nt: TGTGCCAGCAGCTTTATGGAATATAATTCACCCCTCCACTTT; cdr3_aa: CASSFMEYNSPLHF
clone_size: -; cdr3_length: 11; d_call: -; v_call: TRBV10-3; j_call: TRBJ2-1; cdr3_nt: TGTGCCACCGGTCCCCTTGATGAGCAGTTCTTC; cdr3_aa: CATGPLDEQFF
clone_size: -; cdr3_length: 12; d_call: -; v_call: TRBV25-1; j_call: TRBJ2-2; cdr3_nt: TGTGCCAGCAGTGAGGGGACCGGGGAGCTGTTTTTT; cdr3_aa: CASSEGTGELFF
clone_size: -; cdr3_length: 13; d_call: -; v_call: TRBV6-1; j_call: TRBJ2-7; cdr3_nt: TGTGCCAGCAGTGAAACCCCCTCCTACGAGCAGTACTTC; cdr3_aa: CASSETPSYEQYF
clone_size: -; cdr3_length: 17; d_call: -; v_call: TRBV4-2; j_call: TRBJ2-7; cdr3_nt: TGTGCCAGCAGCTTGTTGGAATGGCCAGTCAGCTCCTACGAGCAGTACTTC; cdr3_aa: CASSLLEWPVSSYEQYF
clone_size: -; cdr3_length: 13; d_call: -; v_call: TRBV5-6; j_call: TRBJ1-5; cdr3_nt: TGTGCCAGCAGCTTGGGGCCAAATCAGCCCCAGCATTTT; cdr3_aa: CASSLGPNQPQHF
clone_size: -; cdr3_length: 13; d_call: TRBD1; v_call: TRBV6-1; j_call: TRBJ2-5; cdr3_nt: TGTGCCAGCAGAGACAGGGCGGTTTGGACCCAGTACTTC; cdr3_aa: CASRDRAVWTQYF
clone_size: -; cdr3_length: 15; d_call: -; v_call: TRBV7-2; j_call: TRBJ1-5; cdr3_nt: TGTGCCAGCAGCTGGGCCGAGGGGGGCAATCAGCCCCAGCATTTT; cdr3_aa: CASSWAEGGNQPQHF
clone_size: -; cdr3_length: 17; d_call: TRBD1; v_call: TRBV5-1; j_call: TRBJ1-6; cdr3_nt: TGCGCCAGCCATATCGAGGGACAGGAGCCTATTTGGTCACCCCTCCACTTT; cdr3_aa: CASHIEGQEPIWSPLHF
clone_size: once; cdr3_length: 11; d_call: -; v_call: TRBV6-6; j_call: TRBJ2-5; cdr3_nt: TGTGCCAGCGGGCCGCCTGAGACCCAGTACTTC; cdr3_aa: CASGPPETQYF
clone_size: -; cdr3_length: 14; d_call: -; v_call: TRBV6-5; j_call: TRBJ1-6; cdr3_nt: TGTGCCAGCACGAAGGACCGATATAATTCACCCCTCCACTTT; cdr3_aa: CASTKDRYNSPLHF
clone_size: -; cdr3_length: 15; d_call: TRBD2; v_call: TRBV9; j_call: TRBJ2-7; cdr3_nt: TGTGCCAGCAGCCCCCATAGCGGGAGCACCTACGAGCAGTACTTC; cdr3_aa: CASSPHSGSTYEQYF
clone_size: -; cdr3_length: 12; d_call: -; v_call: TRBV5-1; j_call: TRBJ2-3; cdr3_nt: TGCGCCAGCGGGGGCAGCACAGATACGCAGTATTTT; cdr3_aa: CASGGSTDTQYF
clone_size: -; cdr3_length: 15; d_call: -; v_call: TRBV19; j_call: TRBJ2-2; cdr3_nt: TGTGCCAGTAGAGGGACTCTTGTCTTGGCCGGGGAGCTGTTTTTT; cdr3_aa: CASRGTLVLAGELFF
clone_size: -; cdr3_length: 15; d_call: TRBD2; v_call: TRBV10-2; j_call: TRBJ2-1; cdr3_nt: TGCGCCAGCAGTGAGAAAGGGAGGGCCTACAATGAGCAGTTCTTC; cdr3_aa: CASSEKGRAYNEQFF
clone_size: -; cdr3_length: 13; d_call: -; v_call: TRBV28; j_call: TRBJ1-5; cdr3_nt: TGTGCCAGCAGTTTGGAGGTGGGGCAGCCCCAGCATTTT; cdr3_aa: CASSLEVGQPQHF
clone_size: -; cdr3_length: 15; d_call: -; v_call: TRBV9; j_call: TRBJ1-4; cdr3_nt: TGTGCCAGCAGCGCAGCGGGCTCCCTTAATGAAAAACTGTTTTTT; cdr3_aa: CASSAAGSLNEKLFF
clone_size: -; cdr3_length: 14; d_call: -; v_call: TRBV9; j_call: TRBJ1-1; cdr3_nt: TGTGCCAGCACCCGAAGCGTCGGGAACACTGAAGCTTTCTTT; cdr3_aa: CASTRSVGNTEAFF
clone_size: -; cdr3_length: 16; d_call: TRBD1; v_call: TRBV2; j_call: TRBJ2-4; cdr3_nt: TGTGCCAGCAGTGTTAATTCGGGACAGGGGAAAAACATTCAGTACTTC; cdr3_aa: CASSVNSGQGKNIQYF
clone_size: -; cdr3_length: 16; d_call: -; v_call: TRBV6-1; j_call: TRBJ1-6; cdr3_nt: TGTGCCAGCAGTGAGGGTCAGATCCTCTATAATTCACCCCTCCACTTT; cdr3_aa: CASSEGQILYNSPLHF
clone_size: -; cdr3_length: 15; d_call: -; v_call: TRBV6-1; j_call: TRBJ1-2; cdr3_nt: TGTGCCAGCAGTGAAGCGCAGGCCCCTAACTATGGCTACACCTTC; cdr3_aa: CASSEAQAPNYGYTF
clone_size: -; cdr3_length: 14; d_call: -; v_call: TRBV6-6; j_call: TRBJ1-2; cdr3_nt: TGTGCCAGCAGTAATATTAACGGTGAGGAAGGCTACACCTTC; cdr3_aa: CASSNINGEEGYTF
clone_size: -; cdr3_length: 13; d_call: TRBD2; v_call: TRBV5-4; j_call: TRBJ2-5; cdr3_nt: TGTGCCAGCAATCAAGCGGGGTTAGAGACCCAGTACTTC; cdr3_aa: CASNQAGLETQYF
clone_size: -; cdr3_length: 16; d_call: TRBD1; v_call: TRBV10-2; j_call: TRBJ1-1; cdr3_nt: TGCGCCAGCAGCAGACAGGGGGGTAGCATGAACACTGAAGCTTTCTTT; cdr3_aa: CASSRQGGSMNTEAFF
clone_size: -; cdr3_length: 15; d_call: TRBD1; v_call: TRBV2; j_call: TRBJ1-1; cdr3_nt: TGTGCCAGCAGTGATGACAGGGGTGCGAACACTGAAGCTTTCTTT; cdr3_aa: CASSDDRGANTEAFF
clone_size: -; cdr3_length: 14; d_call: -; v_call: TRBV7-2; j_call: TRBJ1-2; cdr3_nt: TGTGCCAGCAGCCTCAGAGGGAGCGGCTATGGCTACACCTTC; cdr3_aa: CASSLRGSGYGYTF
clone_size: -; cdr3_length: 13; d_call: -; v_call: TRBV28; j_call: TRBJ2-7; cdr3_nt: TGTGCCAGCAGTCGTAAGTCGTCCTACGAGCAGTACTTC; cdr3_aa: CASSRKSSYEQYF
clone_size: -; cdr3_length: 14; d_call: -; v_call: TRBV7-8; j_call: TRBJ2-3; cdr3_nt: TGTGCCAGCAGCTTAACCAGGGTCACAGATACGCAGTATTTT; cdr3_aa: CASSLTRVTDTQYF
clone_size: once; cdr3_length: 14; d_call: TRBD2; v_call: TRBV6-1; j_call: TRBJ2-7; cdr3_nt: TGTGCCAGCCAATGGGGACTAGAGACCTACGAGCAGTACTTC; cdr3_aa: CASQWGLETYEQYF
clone_size: -; cdr3_length: 16; d_call: TRBD1; v_call: TRBV27; j_call: TRBJ1-2; cdr3_nt: TGTGCCAGCAGTTTATGGGGAGGGGGCAATGGCTATGGCTACACCTTC; cdr3_aa: CASSLWGGGNGYGYTF
clone_size: -; cdr3_length: 14; d_call: TRBD1; v_call: TRBV18; j_call: TRBJ1-1; cdr3_nt: TGTGCCAGCTCACCCAACAGGGGGAACACTGAAGCTTTCTTT; cdr3_aa: CASSPNRGNTEAFF
clone_size: -; cdr3_length: 13; d_call: TRBD1; v_call: TRBV6-6; j_call: TRBJ2-7; cdr3_nt: TGTGCCAGCAGCACGAGTGACAGGGGCGAGCAGTACTTC; cdr3_aa: CASSTSDRGEQYF
clone_size: -; cdr3_length: 13; d_call: -; v_call: TRBV2; j_call: TRBJ2-3; cdr3_nt: TGTGCCAACTCCCGGGTTTGGACAGATACGCAGTATTTT; cdr3_aa: CANSRVWTDTQYF
clone_size: -; cdr3_length: 11; d_call: -; v_call: TRBV30; j_call: TRBJ1-2; cdr3_nt: TGTGCCTGGAGTGTCGATGATGGCTACACCTTC; cdr3_aa: CAWSVDDGYTF
clone_size: -; cdr3_length: 16; d_call: TRBD2; v_call: TRBV11-3; j_call: TRBJ2-2; cdr3_nt: TGTGCCAGCAGCTCACTAGCGCAAACGAACACCGGGGAGCTGTTTTTT; cdr3_aa: CASSSLAQTNTGELFF
clone_size: -; cdr3_length: 15; d_call: -; v_call: TRBV14; j_call: TRBJ2-7; cdr3_nt: TGTGCCAGCAGTCTCATCGGACAGCTCCCCTACGAGCAGTACTTC; cdr3_aa: CASSLIGQLPYEQYF
clone_size: once; cdr3_length: 14; d_call: -; v_call: TRBV2; j_call: TRBJ2-5; cdr3_nt: TGTGCCAGCAGCAAACAGGGAGTGATTGAGACCCAGTACTTC; cdr3_aa: CASSKQGVIETQYF
clone_size: once; cdr3_length: 14; d_call: -; v_call: TRBV7-2; j_call: TRBJ1-1; cdr3_nt: TGTGCCAGCAGCTTAGCGCTAAGTTACACTGAAGCTTTCTTT; cdr3_aa: CASSLALSYTEAFF
clone_size: -; cdr3_length: 15; d_call: -; v_call: TRBV18; j_call: TRBJ2-7; cdr3_nt: TGTGCCAGCTCACCATGGTCGACAGGCTCCTACGAGCAGTACTTC; cdr3_aa: CASSPWSTGSYEQYF
clone_size: -; cdr3_length: 14; d_call: TRBD1; v_call: TRBV4-1; j_call: TRBJ1-2; cdr3_nt: TGCGCCAGCAGCCAGGACAGGGTTAACTATGGCTACACCTTC; cdr3_aa: CASSQDRVNYGYTF
clone_size: -; cdr3_length: 15; d_call: -; v_call: TRBV11-1; j_call: TRBJ2-2; cdr3_nt: TGTGCCAGCAGCCGCCGGGACGGTCCCTCCGGGGAGCTGTTTTTT; cdr3_aa: CASSRRDGPSGELFF
clone_size: once; cdr3_length: 15; d_call: TRBD1; v_call: TRBV5-6; j_call: TRBJ2-5; cdr3_nt: TGTGCCAGCAGACCGACAGGGGTGGCACAAGAGACCCAGTACTTC; cdr3_aa: CASRPTGVAQETQYF
clone_size: -; cdr3_length: 13; d_call: -; v_call: TRBV6-1; j_call: TRBJ2-7; cdr3_nt: TGTGCCAGCAGTGAAGCGAGGGCAGCCGAGCAGTACTTC; cdr3_aa: CASSEARAAEQYF
clone_size: -; cdr3_length: 12; d_call: -; v_call: TRBV9; j_call: TRBJ2-7; cdr3_nt: TGTGCCAGCAGCGTAGCTTGGCACGAGCAGTACTTC; cdr3_aa: CASSVAWHEQYF
clone_size: -; cdr3_length: 18; d_call: TRBD1; v_call: TRBV27; j_call: TRBJ1-5; cdr3_nt: TGTGCCAGCAGGGGCCTGGGAGGGGGCGACAGTAAAGGTCAGCCCCAGCATTTT; cdr3_aa: CASRGLGGGDSKGQPQHF
clone_size: -; cdr3_length: 16; d_call: -; v_call: TRBV9; j_call: TRBJ1-1; cdr3_nt: TGTGCCAGCAGCGTAGGTGGCTGGAGTGGGAACACTGAAGCTTTCTTT; cdr3_aa: CASSVGGWSGNTEAFF
clone_size: -; cdr3_length: 14; d_call: TRBD1; v_call: TRBV7-3; j_call: TRBJ2-7; cdr3_nt: TGTGCCAGTTCGCCGGGACAGGGAAGATACGAGCAGTACTTC; cdr3_aa: CASSPGQGRYEQYF